This T cell receptor beta chain was sequenced in a study of cytomegalovirus exposure and HLA in healthy donors. Background on the study: Most donors, 81% of a few hundred genotyped, fell in the Caucasian-associated ancestry cluster.

The PCR had 60 Vbeta and 13 Jbeta primers. Only in-frame clones appear in the TCRdb table, and some are missing; sequencing was by immunoSEQ multiplex PCR. The profile shows some 120,000 clones, nearly 80% of them singletons. About this clone: As yet, its antigen is unknown.

Points from the study as a whole: A later analysis found TCR association rates differed by HLA locus, highest for DRB1 and lowest for HLA-C.

Sequencing was performed on PBMCs. The TCR was taken from a woman aged 40 to 50 in good health and CMV-seronegative.

The CDR3 loop reads CASISAILAEGYTF. The CDR3 coding sequence is TGTGCCAGCATCTCAGCAATTTTAGCGGAAGGCTACACCTTC. V is TRBV28 and J is TRBJ1-2; D uncertain. Per germline, CDR1 MDHEN and CDR2 SYDVKM. V was cut by 7 bases and J by 8 bases, with 20 bases left in between. The CDR3 length is 14 residues.